The 27 T cell receptor beta chains below come from one sample, sequenced in a study of T cell responses to AZD1222 COVID-19 vaccine. Produced via immunoSEQ multiplex PCR; TCRdb's table is partial and in-frame only. The data show approximately 75,000 clones, roughly 90% seen once. The sequencing here drew on peripheral blood, taken 28 days after the second AZD1222 dose. All receptors derive from an adult who received the AZD1222 COVID-19 vaccine.

The chain combines TRBV18 with TRBJ1-5, with 7 bases lining up with TRBD1. Germline CDR1 and CDR2: KGHSH and LQKENI. The J segment lost 5 bases and the V segment lost 6 bases, leaving 7 bases of the junction unmatched. The CDR3 is 14 amino acids. The CDR3, as DNA: TGTGCCAGCTCCATACAGGGGAGCGATCAGCCCCAGCATTTT. It codes for CASSIQGSDQPQHF.

This clone was observed once. The chain combines TRBV3-1 (or the pseudogene TRBV3-2) with TRBJ2-7, with TRBD2 matching over 7 bases. J gave up 7 bases and V 4 bases, and 1 base lay outside the gene matches. The CDR3 length is 11 residues. CDR1 and CDR2 (germline): LGHDT, YNNKEL (reference sequence). The CDR3 is CASSPGGEQYF. The CDR3 DNA reads as TGTGCCAGCAGCCCGGGGGGAGAGCAGTACTTC.

This clone was observed a single time. The genes are TRBV5-5 and TRBJ2-1; TRBD2 matches 7 bases. V lost 4 bases to trimming and J lost 7 bases; unmatched junction nucleotides: 8. Germline V gene data show CDR1 as SGHKS and CDR2 as YYEKEE (reference sequence). The CDR3 is made up of 14 amino acids. This chain's CDR3 is CASSGQRGGNEQFF. The CDR3 region has the DNA TGTGCCAGCAGCGGCCAGCGGGGCGGGAATGAGCAGTTCTTC.

The chain recombines TRBV19 with TRBJ1-2; D call uncertain. The V gene's germline CDR1 is LNHDA and CDR2 SQIVND (reference sequence). V was trimmed by 5 bases and J by 4 bases, leaving 17 bases between them. CDR3 length equals 15 residues. DNA for the CDR3: TGTGCCAGTAGTCCCCCCCTTAGAGAGATCTATGGCTACACCTTC. Encoded protein: CASSPPLREIYGYTF.

The chain links TRBV18 to TRBJ1-4; TRBD1 aligns across 7 bases. V shed 6 bases and J 3 bases; nucleotides not matched to a gene: 7. The CDR3 spans 15 residues. Germline CDR1 and CDR2: KGHSH and LQKENI. The DNA of the CDR3 is TGTGCCAGCTCTCTTCAGGGGGGCCCTAATGAAAAACTGTTTTTT. Its translation: CASSLQGGPNEKLFF.

This clone was recorded once. CDR3 loop: CASSVGQRGNEQFF. The DNA of the CDR3 is TGTGCCAGCAGCGTAGGACAGAGGGGCAATGAGCAGTTCTTC. The genes are TRBV9 and TRBJ2-1; TRBD1 or TRBD2 may be the D gene (5 bases each). The CDR3 spans 14 residues. Trimming removed 0 bases at V and 6 bases at J, with 10 bases between. Germline V lookup: CDR1 SGDLS, CDR2 YYNGEE.

The chain recombines TRBV14 with TRBJ2-1, with D possibly being TRBD1 (6 bases). CDR3 length: 16 residues. Trimming took 4 bases from V and 0 from J, leaving 13 bases between them. The germline CDR1 and CDR2 sequences are SGHDN and FVKESK. The CDR3: CASSPPRDTSYNEQFF. The CDR3 nucleotides are TGTGCCAGCAGCCCCCCTCGGGACACCTCCTACAATGAGCAGTTCTTC.

The gene calls are TRBV4-2 and TRBJ1-2; possibly TRBD1 for D (5 bases). CDR1 is LGHNA and CDR2 is YNFKEQ in the germline V gene. V shed 0 bases and J shed 4 bases, with 12 bases lying between them. This CDR3 is 15 amino acids long. The CDR3 DNA follows: TGTGCCAGCAGCCAAGAAGAGACGGGGGGCTATGGCTACACCTTC. Amino acid sequence: CASSQEETGGYGYTF.

This clone occurred once. The chain links TRBV5-6 to TRBJ2-1; 13 bases map to TRBD2. The trim removed 0 bases at V and 12 bases at J, leaving 6 bases unmatched. The CDR3 has 15 amino acids. Germline CDR1 and CDR2: SGHDT and YYEEEE. CDR3 nucleotide sequence: TGTGCCAGCAGCTTGGGACTAGCGGGGGGAGGAGGGCAGTTCTTC. Translating it yields CASSLGLAGGGGQFF. Combining the CDR3 with reference TRBV5-6 and TRBJ2-1 gives the whole variable domain DAGVTQSPTHLIKTRGQQVTLRCSPKSGHDTVSWYQQALGQGPQFIFQYYEEEERQRGNFPDRFSGHQFPNYSSELNVNALLLGDSALYLCASSLGLAGGGGQFFGPGTRLTVL.

This clone has a handful of counts. This chain links TRBV4-1 with TRBJ1-5; no firm D call. The CDR3 has 16 residues. V lost 1 base to trimming and J lost 0 bases, with 10 bases between them. Germline V lookup: CDR1 MGHRA, CDR2 YSYEKL. CDR3 nucleotides: TGCGCCAGCAGCCAAGGGACCGACGATAGCAATCAGCCCCAGCATTTT. Residues: CASSQGTDDSNQPQHF.

The rearrangement uses TRBV12-3 or TRBV12-4 and TRBJ1-2; the D gene is possibly TRBD1 (5 bases). V shed 6 bases and J shed 9 bases, with 14 bases lying between them. This CDR3 has 12 residues. The CDR3 reads CASSPGGRSYTF. CDR3 DNA sequence: TGTGCCAGCAGCCCCGGGGGTCGGAGCTACACCTTC.

The rearrangement joins TRBV6-5 to TRBJ2-5, with D tentatively TRBD1 (8 bases). Germline V CDR1 and CDR2: MNHEY, SVGAGI. Trimming took 4 bases from V and 2 from J, leaving 14 bases between them. The CDR3 loop spans 15 amino acids. This chain's CDR3 is CASSLTGGGQETQYF. CDR3 bases: TGTGCCAGCAGTTTAACAGGGGGAGGGCAAGAGACCCAGTACTTC.

The chain carries TRBV3-1 (or the pseudogene TRBV3-2) and TRBJ2-7, with D perhaps TRBD2 (7 bases). V lost 1 base to trimming and J lost 0 bases, with 10 bases between them. The CDR3 spans 15 residues. The V gene's germline CDR1 is LGHDT and CDR2 YNNKEL (reference sequence). DNA of the CDR3: TGTGCCAGCAGCCAAGTAGGGGGGGGCTCCTACGAGCAGTACTTC. It specifies CASSQVGGGSYEQYF.

The V and J genes are TRBV18 and TRBJ1-5; D is perhaps TRBD1 (6 bases). This CDR3 is 15 amino acids long. Germline V gene lookup returns CDR1 KGHSH and CDR2 LQKENI. Trimming shortened V by 2 bases and J by 2 bases, and 10 bases separated the two germline ends. The CDR3 loop reads CASSPTGTGNQPQHF. CDR3 DNA: TGTGCCAGCTCACCAACAGGGACGGGCAATCAGCCCCAGCATTTT.

The chain joins TRBV18 to TRBJ2-6; D is perhaps TRBD1 or TRBD2 (5 bases each). The ends were cut back, 6 bases at V and 0 bases at J, with 18 bases in the middle. CDR1 is KGHSH, CDR2 LQKENI, per germline. CDR3 length: 18 amino acids. The CDR3 nucleotides read TGTGCCAGCTCCCGAACACGGGGCTTCGGCTCTGGGGCCAACGTCCTGACTTTC. Translation: CASSRTRGFGSGANVLTF.

The genes are TRBV28 and TRBJ2-7; TRBD1 is a possible D gene (6 bases). CDR1 is MDHEN and CDR2 is SYDVKM in the germline V gene. V was cut by 9 bases and J by 2 bases, with 14 bases left in between. This CDR3 region has 13 residues. The CDR3 here is CASAGTPTYEQYF. CDR3 DNA sequence: TGTGCCAGTGCCGGGACACCAACCTACGAGCAGTACTTC. Based on the CDR3 plus reference TRBV28 and TRBJ2-7, the full variable domain is DVKVTQSSRYLVKRTGEKVFLECVQDMDHENMFWYRQDPGLGLRLIYFSYDVKMKEKGDIPEGYSVSREKKERFSLILESASTNQTSMYLCASAGTPTYEQYFGPGTRLTVT.

V and J are TRBV28 and TRBJ1-1, with D hard to call. The germline V gene encodes CDR1 MDHEN and CDR2 SYDVKM. Trimming stripped 7 bases from V and 7 bases from J, with 16 bases between. The CDR3 runs to 13 residues. This CDR3 is CASTGSLRDEAFF. For the CDR3, the DNA is TGTGCCAGCACAGGTAGCCTCCGGGATGAAGCTTTCTTT.

This rearrangement joins TRBV1 to TRBJ2-1; the table's D call, TRBD1, has no DNA check behind it. TRBV1 is a pseudogene segment. This CDR3 region has 18 residues. This CDR3 reads CTSSQGVPEGQPTGEQFF. Here the CDR3 DNA reads TGCACCAGCAGCCAAGGTGTCCCGGAGGGACAGCCGACGGGTGAGCAGTTCTTC.

The CDR3 nucleotides read TGTGCCTGGAGTGTACGTGGCGCCGGGGGGTATGGCTACACCTTC. This sequence encodes CAWSVRGAGGYGYTF. The J gene is TRBJ1-2, the V gene TRBV30; tentative D call: TRBD1 (5 bases). Between the trimmed V and J ends, which lost 0 bases and 5 bases, there was a span of 16 bases. The CDR3 extends over 15 amino acids. Germline values: CDR1 GTSNPN, CDR2 SVGIG (reference sequence).

The CDR3 DNA is TGTGCCAGCAGTTACGACTCCGATCAGCCCCAGCATTTT. Translation: CASSYDSDQPQHF. The chain joins TRBV6-5 to TRBJ1-5; D unresolved. CDR1 and CDR2 from the germline V gene are MNHEY and SVGAGI. This CDR3 is 13 amino acids long. V shed 2 bases and J shed 5 bases, with 7 bases lying between them.

V is TRBV11-2 and J is TRBJ2-3, with D hard to call. Germline V gives CDR1 SGHAT, CDR2 FQNNGV. The CDR3 sequence is 16 residues long. V dropped 2 bases and J dropped 2 bases, with 14 bases sitting between them. The CDR3 protein is CASSLRSDPYTDTQYF. The CDR3 bases are TGTGCCAGCAGCTTACGGTCGGACCCTTACACAGATACGCAGTATTTT.

The V gene is TRBV2, the J gene TRBJ1-2; D gene unclear. V was clipped by 2 bases and J by 5 bases, with 6 bases between them. Germline lookup yields CDR1 SNHLY and CDR2 FYNNEI. CDR3 size: 12 residues. CDR3 region: CASSEKAYGYTF. The CDR3 DNA sequence: TGTGCCAGCAGTGAAAAGGCGTATGGCTACACCTTC.

V and J are TRBV4-1 and TRBJ1-5; D ambiguous. The germline gives CDR1 MGHRA, CDR2 YSYEKL. V lost 2 bases to trimming and J lost 5 bases, with 10 bases between them. The CDR3 is 14 residues long. CDR3 coding DNA: TGCGCCAGCAGCCAACCGGGCGTCCATCAGCCCCAGCATTTT. As protein: CASSQPGVHQPQHF.

The chain joins TRBV6-5 to TRBJ1-2; unclear D gene. CDR1 is MNHEY, CDR2 SVGAGI, per germline. The CDR3 runs 11 residues. The CDR3 region has the DNA TGTGGAACAGCAGCTAACTATGGCTACACCTTC. Its translation is CGTAANYGYTF.

This clone is a singleton in its sample. The chain couples TRBV12-5 to TRBJ1-1; TRBD1 matches 8 bases. This CDR3 has 15 residues. J gave up 5 bases and V 4 bases, and 9 bases lay outside the gene matches. In germline, CDR1 is LGHNT, CDR2 FRNRAP. The CDR3 nucleotides are TGTGCTAGTGGTTCCTCCGGCACAGGGGGAACTGAAGCTTTCTTT. Its translation: CASGSSGTGGTEAFF.

The chain uses TRBV6-5 and TRBJ1-6; D perhaps matches TRBD1 (5 bases). Trimming pared 2 bases from V and 6 bases from J, leaving 14 bases between. The CDR3 runs to 16 residues. Germline CDR1 and CDR2: MNHEY and SVGAGI. CDR3 protein: CASSYDQGVGNSPLHF. Written as DNA, the CDR3 is TGTGCCAGCAGTTACGACCAGGGAGTAGGTAATTCACCCCTCCACTTT.

The chain couples TRBV5-1 to TRBJ2-7, with D unclear. The CDR3 spans 13 residues. V dropped 3 bases and J dropped 0 bases, with 7 bases sitting between them. Germline assignment: CDR1 SGHRS and CDR2 YFSETQ. The CDR3 loop reads CASSSRASYEQYF. CDR3 bases: TGCGCCAGCAGCTCCCGTGCCTCCTACGAGCAGTACTTC.